The entry below gives a single T cell receptor (beta chain) sequence along with its context. This sample was taken from a study of T cell changes during pregnancy in multiple sclerosis. Only in-frame clones appear in the TCRdb table, and some are missing; sequencing was by immunoSEQ multiplex PCR. The table shows 65,000 or so clones, with 80% to 95% occurring only once. The V end was cut by 3 bases, the J end by 7 bases, with 10 bases between. From germline, CDR1 is SGHTA and CDR2 FQGNSA. The CDR3 loop spans 13 amino acids. The sequencing here drew on peripheral blood, taken in the second trimester of pregnancy. This clonotype originated in a female donor in good health, enrolled as a control in a pregnancy study. The chain recombines TRBV7-2 with TRBJ2-1; no definite D call. CDR3 sequence: CASSFRGVNEQFF. The CDR3 DNA sequence: TGTGCCAGCAGCTTCCGAGGCGTGAATGAGCAGTTCTTC.